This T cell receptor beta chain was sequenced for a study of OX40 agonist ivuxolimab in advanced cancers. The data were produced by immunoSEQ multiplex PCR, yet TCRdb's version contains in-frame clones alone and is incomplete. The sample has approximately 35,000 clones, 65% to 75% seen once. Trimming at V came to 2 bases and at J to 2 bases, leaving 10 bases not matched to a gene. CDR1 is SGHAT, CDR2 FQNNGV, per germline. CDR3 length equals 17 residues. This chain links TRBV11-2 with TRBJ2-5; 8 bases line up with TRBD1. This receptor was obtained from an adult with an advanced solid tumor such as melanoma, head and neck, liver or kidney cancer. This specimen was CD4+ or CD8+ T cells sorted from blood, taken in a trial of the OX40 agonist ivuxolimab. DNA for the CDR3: TGTGCCAGCAGCTTACGCCCTCCGGGACAGGCTCAAGAGACCCAGTACTTC. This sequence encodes CASSLRPPGQAQETQYF.